This passage covers 31 T cell receptor beta chains from one sample sequenced in a study of tumor and adjacent non-tumor tissue in lung cancer. The template was RNA from unsorted bulk tissue. TCRbeta libraries were built with three rounds of nested PCR, modified from ARM-PCR. TCRdb re-called the multiplex PCR reads with MiXCR, one entry per CDR3 protein. There are 100,000 to 150,000 distinct CDR3 sequences in the sample; around three fifths occur only once, and about 13% lies in the top ten. Sequences were obtained from lung tumor tissue. These receptors all come from a man aged 30 to 39 with non-small cell lung cancer.

About this clonotype: A read error may be the cause here, since a much bigger clone is one base away. The V call is TRBV12-3 or TRBV12-4, the J call TRBJ2-1; 8 bases fit TRBD2. The length of the CDR3 is 14 residues. Trimming cost V 7 bases and J 9 bases; bases outside gene matches: 11. This CDR3 is CASTRSGGESEQFF. CDR3 DNA: TGTGCCAGCACCAGATCCGGGGGGGAAAGTGAGCAGTTCTTC.

The V gene is TRBV29-1, the J gene TRBJ2-3; 8 bases fit TRBD2. V lost 4 bases, J lost 3 bases, and 9 bases stayed unmatched. The CDR3 length is 15 residues. Looked up from germline, CDR1 is SQVTM and CDR2 is ANQGSEA. The CDR3 DNA reads as TGCAGCGTTGCTGGGACTAGTGGGGGGACAGATACGCAGTATTTT. Translation gives CSVAGTSGGTDTQYF.

The CDR3 DNA reads as TGCAGTGCTAGAAATAGGGACGGGACTTTTAATGAGCAGTTCTTC. Residues: CSARNRDGTFNEQFF. The genes are TRBV20-1 and TRBJ2-1; D possibly corresponds to TRBD2 (6 bases). Germline V gene lookup returns CDR1 DFQATT and CDR2 SNEGSKA (reference sequence). CDR3 length: 15 amino acids. Deletions cut 2 bases from V and 7 bases from J, with 18 bases between.

V usage is TRBV7-9 and J usage is TRBJ2-7, with D unclear. The ends were cut back, 1 base at V and 6 bases at J, with 13 bases in the middle. This CDR3 is 14 amino acids long. Germline V gene lookup returns CDR1 SEHNR and CDR2 FQNEAQ (reference sequence). CDR3 sequence (DNA): TGTGCCAGCAGCTTAGGGGCCTCGGTACTCGAGCAGTACTTC. Translation: CASSLGASVLEQYF.

Regarding this clonotype: A read error may be the cause here, since a much bigger clone is one base away. The rearrangement links TRBV4-2 to TRBJ2-7; possibly TRBD1 or TRBD2 for D (5 bases each). This CDR3 spans 14 amino acids. Germline V gene sequence: CDR1 LGHNA, CDR2 YNFKEQ. The germline V and J ends were trimmed by 1 base and 0 bases, with 7 bases remaining between them. CDR3 sequence: CASSQGGSSYEQYF. As DNA, the CDR3 is TGTGCCAGCAGCCAAGGGGGGTCCTCCTACGAGCAGTACTTC.

The genes are TRBV11-3 and TRBJ2-1; D unclear. Germline V gene sequence: CDR1 SGHNT, CDR2 YENEEA. CDR3 length equals 13 residues. The CDR3 nucleotides are TGTACCTGCAGCTTAGGTGGCCGGGCCGTCGTGTTCTTC. This translates into CTCSLGGRAVVFF. Full variable domain (rest looked up from reference TRBV11-3 and TRBJ2-1): EAGVVQSPRYKIIEKKQPVAFWCNPISGHNTLYWYLQNLGQGPELLIRYENEEAVDDSQLPKDRFSAERLKGVDSTLKIQPAELGDSAVYLCTCSLGGRAVVFFGPGTRLTVL.

Turning to this clonotype: A junction boundary mismatches the germline segment, possibly from a read error. This rearrangement joins TRBV10-1 to TRBJ2-4; 9 positions match TRBD1. The CDR3 is 15 amino acids. Germline CDR1 reads WNHNN; CDR2 reads SYGVQD (reference sequence). CDR3 residues: CARSTGQGTKNIQYF. The CDR3 nucleotides read TGCGCCAGAAGTACGGGACAGGGAACCAAAAACATTCAGTATTTC.

This clonotype occurred many times. The chain combines TRBV4-2 with TRBJ2-1; 7 bases are shared with TRBD2. Germline V gives CDR1 LGHNA, CDR2 YNFKEQ. The CDR3 spans 15 residues. V was pared by 3 bases and J by 0 bases, with 2 bases of the junction left unmatched. CDR3 region: CASSQGGSSYNEQFF. The CDR3 nucleotides are TGTGCCAGCAGCCAGGGGGGGAGCTCCTACAATGAGCAGTTCTTC.

This clonotype came up many times. This sequence joins TRBV20-1 and TRBJ1-1, with D perhaps matching TRBD1 (5 bases). CDR1 is DFQATT, CDR2 SNEGSKA, per germline (reference sequence). This CDR3 has 16 amino acids. V gave up 4 bases and J gave up 5 bases, with 23 bases separating them. Written as DNA, the CDR3 is TGCAGTGCTATGTTGTCGGGTGGAGGGAGGGGAACTGAAGCTTTCTTT. Its protein is CSAMLSGGGRGTEAFF.

As to this clonotype: Given a much more abundant clone one base away, this may be a read error. CDR3 residues: CASSYRTNQGGSPEAFF. CDR3 in DNA: TGTGCCAGCAGTTACCGAACTAACCAGGGGGGATCCCCTGAAGCTTTCTTT. V is TRBV6-2 or TRBV6-3 and J is TRBJ1-1, with TRBD1 matching 7 bases. Germline assignment: CDR1 MNHEY and CDR2 SVGEGT. The CDR3 is 17 amino acids. The V and J ends lost 2 bases and 6 bases, in that order; junction bases with no gene match: 15.

Details on this clonotype: This may be a read error: a much more frequent sequence differs by one nucleotide. The conserved final phenylalanine or tryptophan is absent from the CDR3, which likely points to a read error. J is TRBJ1-2 and V is TRBV6-9; D perhaps matches TRBD1 (5 bases). Between the trimmed V and J ends, which lost 7 bases and 8 bases, there was a span of 17 bases. CDR3 size: 13 residues. Per germline, CDR1 MNHGY and CDR2 SVAAGI. CDR3 nucleotide sequence: TGTGCCAGCATTCCCTGGGGGGGGTCGGGCTACACCCTC. It codes for CASIPWGGSGYTL.

This clonotype was counted a few times. One junction end does not reproduce the germline sequence, and a read error may be involved. The chain carries TRBV6-6 and TRBJ2-7; 9 nucleotides match TRBD1. Germline assignment: CDR1 MNHNY and CDR2 SVGAGI (reference sequence). CDR3 length: 15 amino acids. As DNA, the CDR3 is TGTGCCGGCAGTTACCAAGGACAGGGGTCCTATGAGCAGTACTTC. Amino acid sequence: CAGSYQGQGSYEQYF.

A word on this clonotype: A junction end diverges from the germline sequence, so it may reflect a read error. This rearrangement joins TRBV10-3 to TRBJ2-7; D may match TRBD1 or TRBD2 (6 bases each). This CDR3 region has 15 residues. Germline V gene data show CDR1 as ENHRY and CDR2 as SYGVKD. CDR3 DNA: TGTGTCATCAGTAAGGTTACCGGGGGCCTTTACGAGCAGTACTTC. It specifies CVISKVTGGLYEQYF.

On this clonotype itself: This CDR3 fails to terminate in the conserved phenylalanine or tryptophan, so it likely reflects a read error. The rearrangement uses TRBV6-2 or TRBV6-3 and TRBJ2-1; D possibly corresponds to TRBD1 (7 bases). Germline V CDR1 and CDR2: MNHEY, SVGEGT. The CDR3 totals 15 residues. Trimming took 4 bases from V and 7 from J, leaving 17 bases between them. The CDR3 loop reads CASSFGQVGRNEQFY. The CDR3 DNA is TGTGCCAGCAGTTTCGGACAGGTGGGGAGGAATGAGCAGTTCTAC.

With respect to this clonotype: A read error is possible here, since a much larger clone lies one base away. This chain's CDR3 is CASTKQGLSYEQYF. CDR3 DNA sequence: TGTGCCAGCACTAAACAGGGGCTCTCCTACGAGCAGTACTTC. V usage is TRBV6-5 and J usage is TRBJ2-7; TRBD1 aligns across 7 bases. This CDR3 region has 14 residues. Losses at the gene ends were 7 bases for V and 0 bases for J; bases not matched to a gene: 6. Germline assignment: CDR1 MNHEY and CDR2 SVGAGI.

Remarks on this clonotype: The junction and the germline gene differ at one end; a read error may be behind it. The chain employs TRBV11-2 and TRBJ2-1, with 9 bases identical to TRBD2. This CDR3 spans 15 amino acids. Looked up from germline, CDR1 is SGHAT and CDR2 is FQNNGV. The CDR3 region is CVSSFTAGGNNERSF. The CDR3 DNA reads TGTGTCAGCAGCTTTACTGCGGGAGGGAATAATGAGCGGTCCTTC. The variable domain in full, with the rest retrieved from reference TRBV11-2 and TRBJ2-1, is EAGVAQSPRYKIIEKRQSVAFWCNPISGHATLYWYQQILGQGPKLLIQFQNNGVVDDSQLPKDRFSAERLKGVDSTLKIQPAKLEDSAVYLCVSSFTAGGNNERSFGPGTRLTVL.

Note on this clonotype: The conserved closing phenylalanine or tryptophan is absent in this CDR3, likely reflecting a read error. Because the CDR3's place on the DNA is in doubt, the DNA is left out and the CDR3 is given as listed by TCRdb. This chain connects TRBV20-1 to TRBJ1-2. Germline V lookup: CDR1 DFQATT, CDR2 SNEGSKA (reference sequence). Inclusive of both ends, the CDR3 amounts to 14 amino acids. The CDR3 protein is CSARNGRVSGRMIL.

A note on this clonotype: Here the CDR3 omits its conserved ending phenylalanine or tryptophan, so a read error is the likely source. The CDR3: CASSSGGVYYNEQFS. The CDR3 coding sequence is TGTGCCAGCAGCTCAGGCGGGGTCTACTACAATGAGCAGTTCTCC. This sequence joins TRBV11-2 and TRBJ2-1; maybe TRBD2 (6 bases). CDR3 length equals 15 residues. Germline-derived CDR1 and CDR2 are SGHAT and FQNNGV. Trimming removed 4 bases at V and 3 bases at J, with 13 bases between.

Points on this clonotype: A much more abundant neighbour one base away suggests this may be a read error. The rearrangement uses TRBV20-1 and TRBJ2-5, with D possibly being TRBD1 (6 bases). This CDR3 is 16 amino acids long. The V end was cut by 1 base, the J end by 10 bases, with 25 bases between. CDR1 and CDR2 (germline): DFQATT, SNEGSKA (reference sequence). The CDR3 DNA is TGCAGTGCTAGAGGTAGCCCCAGGACAGCTGGGGTGATCCAGTACTTC. Its protein is CSARGSPRTAGVIQYF.

Comments on this clonotype: One junction end does not reproduce the germline sequence, and a read error may be involved. The chain combines TRBV9 with TRBJ2-1, with D uncertain. The germline gives CDR1 SGDLS, CDR2 YYNGEE. The CDR3 is 15 amino acids. The CDR3: CTSSSRAGAYNEQFF. CDR3 nucleotides: TGTACCAGCTCGAGCCGGGCTGGGGCCTACAATGAGCAGTTCTTC.

This clonotype occurred many times. The chain uses TRBV4-3 and TRBJ1-6; D is ambiguous. The CDR3 runs to 14 residues. Germline values: CDR1 LGHNA, CDR2 YSLEER. V lost 0 bases, J lost 7 bases, and 7 bases lay in between. The CDR3 DNA reads as TGCGCCAGCAGCCAAGAGTATAGGAATTCACCCCTCCACTTT. Protein product: CASSQEYRNSPLHF.

V usage is TRBV30 and J usage is TRBJ1-1; a weak D match, TRBD1 (5 bases). Germline CDR1 GTSNPN, CDR2 SVGIG (reference sequence). CDR3 length: 13 residues. Trimming took 2 bases from V and 0 from J, leaving 7 bases between them. The CDR3 loop reads CAWSRQLNTEAFF. In DNA form, the CDR3 reads TGTGCCTGGAGTCGACAGCTGAACACTGAAGCTTTCTTT.

Comments on this clonotype: This CDR3 is missing its conserved last phenylalanine or tryptophan, likely due to a read error. This chain links TRBV6-6 with TRBJ2-1; 14 bases are shared with TRBD2. The J call may not be correct, given that the DNA end is closer to TRBJ2-7. The CDR3 totals 15 residues. The germline gives CDR1 MNHNY, CDR2 SVGAGI (reference sequence). The DNA of the CDR3 is TGTGCCGGCCACCCGACTAGCGGGGGGGCCAATGAGCAGTACATC. Protein: CAGHPTSGGANEQYI.

Regarding this clonotype: An end of the junction differs from the germline gene, which may be a read error. The chain links TRBV20-1 to TRBJ2-1, with a weak D call TRBD2 (5 bases). The germline V gene has CDR1 DFQATT and CDR2 SNEGSKA (reference sequence). The CDR3 runs to 14 residues. The CDR3 reads CSARDFIFYNEQLF. Written as DNA, the CDR3 is TGCAGTGCTAGGGACTTCATATTCTACAATGAGCAGCTCTTC.

V usage is TRBV7-9 and J usage is TRBJ1-4; D perhaps matches TRBD1 (5 bases). Between the trimmed V and J ends, which lost 5 bases and 4 bases, there was a span of 14 bases. This CDR3 has 15 residues. Germline V gene data show CDR1 as SEHNR and CDR2 as FQNEAQ (reference sequence). CDR3 nucleotides: TGTGCCAGCAGCCCACCGGGACGTATTAATGAAAAACTGTTTTTT. Amino acids: CASSPPGRINEKLFF.

About this clonotype itself: The CDR3 carries no conserved terminal phenylalanine or tryptophan, so it likely arises from a read error. This chain uses TRBV11-2 with TRBJ2-3, with unresolved D. CDR3 length equals 12 residues. The germline V gene has CDR1 SGHAT and CDR2 FQNNGV. Trimming took 5 bases from V and 6 from J, leaving 9 bases between them. The CDR3, as DNA: TGTGCCAGCAGCCAGCCCACGGATACGCAGTATCTT. Amino acids: CASSQPTDTQYL.

Concerning this clonotype: A read error may account for a junction end that differs from germline. In DNA form, the CDR3 reads TGCAATGCTAGGCAGTTCGGGGGGCCGCACGAGCAGTACTTC. It translates to CNARQFGGPHEQYF. This chain links TRBV20-1 with TRBJ2-7, with a weak D call TRBD2 (7 bases). This CDR3 is built from 14 residues. Germline V gene lookup returns CDR1 DFQATT and CDR2 SNEGSKA (reference sequence).

This clonotype was found a few times. The V call is TRBV5-1, the J call TRBJ2-2, with D unresolved. The length of the CDR3 is 16 residues. Trimming stripped 2 bases from V and 1 base from J, with 12 bases between. Germline values: CDR1 SGHRS, CDR2 YFSETQ. CDR3 region: CASSLATTRNTGELFF. CDR3 bases: TGCGCCAGCAGCTTAGCGACAACCCGGAACACCGGGGAGCTGTTTTTT.

This rearrangement joins TRBV12-3 or TRBV12-4 to TRBJ2-1; D is tentatively TRBD1 or TRBD2 (6 bases each). Trimming left V 6 bases short and J 10 bases short, with 16 bases between. This CDR3 contains 13 residues. CDR3 DNA sequence: TGTGCCAGCAGACTCCTGGGGGGCGGGGAGCAGTTCTTC. Translation gives CASRLLGGGEQFF.

This clonotype has more than one count but fewer than ten. The chain carries TRBV5-1 and TRBJ2-3, with D tentatively TRBD1 (5 bases). V was clipped by 4 bases and J by 2 bases, with 11 bases between them. This CDR3 has 14 residues. Germline V gives CDR1 SGHRS, CDR2 YFSETQ. CDR3 protein: CASSQGVDTDTQYF. CDR3 bases: TGCGCCAGCAGCCAGGGCGTCGACACAGATACGCAGTATTTT. The variable domain in full, with the rest retrieved from reference TRBV5-1 and TRBJ2-3, is KAGVTQTPRYLIKTRGQQVTLSCSPISGHRSVSWYQQTPGQGLQFLFEYFSETQRNKGNFPGRFSGRQFSNSRSEMNVSTLELGDSALYLCASSQGVDTDTQYFGPGTRLTVL.

Remarks on this clonotype: Sequence at one end of the junction differs from germline and may be a read error. The CDR3 DNA is TGTGCCAGCAGCTTTCGGGGCGATCGGACAGATACGCGGTTTTTT. Translating it yields CASSFRGDRTDTRFF. The V and J genes are TRBV11-2 and TRBJ2-3, with D possibly being TRBD1 (6 bases). The CDR3 spans 15 residues. Per germline, CDR1 SGHAT and CDR2 FQNNGV.